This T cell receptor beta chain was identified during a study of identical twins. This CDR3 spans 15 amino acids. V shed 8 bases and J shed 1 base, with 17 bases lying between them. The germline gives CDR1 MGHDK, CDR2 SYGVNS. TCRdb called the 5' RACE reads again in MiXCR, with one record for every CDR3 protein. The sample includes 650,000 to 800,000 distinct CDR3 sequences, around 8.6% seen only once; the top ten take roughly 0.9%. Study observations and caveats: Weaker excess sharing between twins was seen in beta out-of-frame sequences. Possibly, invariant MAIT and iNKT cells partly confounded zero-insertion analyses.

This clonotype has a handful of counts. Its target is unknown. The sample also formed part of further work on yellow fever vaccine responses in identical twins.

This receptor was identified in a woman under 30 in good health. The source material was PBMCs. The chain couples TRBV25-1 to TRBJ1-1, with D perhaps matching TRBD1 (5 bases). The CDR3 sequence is CASASPDRPNTEAFF. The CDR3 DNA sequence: TGTGCCAGCGCATCGCCCGACAGACCGAACACTGAAGCTTTCTTT. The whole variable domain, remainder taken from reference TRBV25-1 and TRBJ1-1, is EADIYQTPRYLVIGTGKKITLECSQTMGHDKMYWYQQDPGMELHLIHYSYGVNSTEKGDLSSESTVSRIRTEHFPLTLESARPSHTSQYLCASASPDRPNTEAFFGQGTRLTVV.